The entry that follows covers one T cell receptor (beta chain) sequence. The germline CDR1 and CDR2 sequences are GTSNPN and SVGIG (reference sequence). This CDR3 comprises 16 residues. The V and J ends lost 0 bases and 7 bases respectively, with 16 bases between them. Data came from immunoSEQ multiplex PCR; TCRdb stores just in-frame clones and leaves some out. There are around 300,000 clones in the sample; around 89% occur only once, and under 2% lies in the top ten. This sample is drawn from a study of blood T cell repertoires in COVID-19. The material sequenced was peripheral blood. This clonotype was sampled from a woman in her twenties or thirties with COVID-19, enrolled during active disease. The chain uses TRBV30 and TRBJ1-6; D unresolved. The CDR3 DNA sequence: TGTGCCTGGAGTGTACGTTCCGGGAGCAGGAATTCACCCCTCCACTTT. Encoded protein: CAWSVRSGSRNSPLHF.